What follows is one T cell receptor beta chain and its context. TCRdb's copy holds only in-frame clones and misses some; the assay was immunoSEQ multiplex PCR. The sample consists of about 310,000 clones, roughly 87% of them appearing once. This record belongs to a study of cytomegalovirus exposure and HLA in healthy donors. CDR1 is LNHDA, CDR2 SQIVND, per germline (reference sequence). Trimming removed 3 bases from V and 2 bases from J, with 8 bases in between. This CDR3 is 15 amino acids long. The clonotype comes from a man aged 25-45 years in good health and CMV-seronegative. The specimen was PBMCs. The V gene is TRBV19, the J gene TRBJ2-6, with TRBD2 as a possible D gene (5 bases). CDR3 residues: CASSIRGAGANVLTF. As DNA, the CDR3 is TGTGCCAGTAGTATTCGGGGAGCTGGGGCCAACGTCCTGACTTTC.